The 22 T cell receptor beta chains below were found in one sample sequenced in a study of CD4+ T cells in melanoma. The assay was immunoSEQ multiplex PCR, and TCRdb's table has in-frame clones only and misses some. The repertoire holds 110,000 to 150,000 clones, 92% seen once, with 1.5% in the top ten. The receptors derive from a human donor with melanoma.

With regard to this clone: At one end, the junction sequence differs from germline, possibly due to a read error. This rearrangement joins TRBV6-1 to TRBJ1-2; D possibly corresponds to TRBD1 (6 bases). Germline V gene sequence: CDR1 MNHNS, CDR2 SASEGT. CDR3 length: 14 amino acids. The CDR3 DNA sequence: TGTGCCAGCAGGGAAGACAGGCACCTCTATGGCTACACCTTC. Its translation is CASREDRHLYGYTF.

Written as DNA, the CDR3 is TGCAGCGTTGACGGGGTCACCTTGGGCACTGAAGCTTTCTTT. It specifies CSVDGVTLGTEAFF. The rearrangement uses TRBV29-1 and TRBJ1-1, with no clear D. Germline lookup yields CDR1 SQVTM and CDR2 ANQGSEA. V was pared by 3 bases and J by 4 bases, with 15 bases between. The CDR3 runs 14 residues.

This clone was recorded only once. The rearrangement uses TRBV30 and TRBJ1-1; D is uncertain. The CDR3 runs 14 residues. Germline CDR1 reads GTSNPN; CDR2 reads SVGIG (reference sequence). The ends were cut back, 3 bases at V and 4 bases at J, with 15 bases in the middle. The CDR3 is CAWRAGYSATEAFF. In DNA form, the CDR3 reads TGTGCCTGGAGGGCCGGGTACAGTGCCACTGAAGCTTTCTTT.

This chain joins TRBV7-2 and TRBJ1-6; 10 bases match TRBD1. This CDR3 region has 15 residues. Unmatched junction bases numbered 8, after V lost 5 bases and J lost 10 bases. Germline V lookup: CDR1 SGHTA, CDR2 FQGNSA. This chain's CDR3 is CASSLGQGVHSPLHF. Written as DNA, the CDR3 is TGTGCCAGCAGCCTTGGACAGGGGGTACACTCACCCCTCCACTTT.

The chain uses TRBV19 and TRBJ1-1; no clear D. V lost 4 bases and J lost 1, with 7 bases in between. Looked up from germline, CDR1 is LNHDA and CDR2 is SQIVND (reference sequence). This CDR3 has 13 residues. The CDR3 DNA follows: TGTGCCAGTAGTAGTCAAGCGAACACTGAAGCTTTCTTT. Translated, it gives CASSSQANTEAFF.

This chain connects TRBV29-1 to TRBJ2-1; 11 bases agree with TRBD2. Germline lookup yields CDR1 SQVTM and CDR2 ANQGSEA. The CDR3 runs to 15 residues. Trimming cost V 2 bases and J 2 bases; bases outside gene matches: 2. The CDR3 nucleotides read TGCAGCGTTGAACCGGGACTAGCGGCCTACAATGAGCAGTTCTTC. Encoded protein: CSVEPGLAAYNEQFF.

This clone was seen a single time. The chain links TRBV4-1 to TRBJ1-2; no firm D call. In germline, CDR1 is MGHRA, CDR2 YSYEKL. The V end lost 0 bases, the J end lost 4 bases, and 21 bases lay between the germline ends. The CDR3 spans 18 residues. This CDR3 reads CASSQDSIRARFSYGYTF. For the CDR3, the DNA is TGCGCCAGCAGCCAAGATAGTATAAGGGCCCGATTTAGCTATGGCTACACCTTC.

This chain links TRBV9 with TRBJ2-4; D is uncertain. Germline CDR1 SGDLS, CDR2 YYNGEE. The germline V and J ends were trimmed by 4 bases and 7 bases, with 15 bases remaining between them. This CDR3 spans 14 amino acids. The CDR3 DNA follows: TGTGCCAGCAGCCCCCCCCCAGATGGGAACATTCAGTACTTC. It yields the protein CASSPPPDGNIQYF.

The chain links TRBV29-1 to TRBJ1-1; D is possibly TRBD1 (5 bases). CDR3 length: 13 amino acids. Deletions cut 1 base from V and 8 bases from J, with 14 bases between. The germline gives CDR1 SQVTM, CDR2 ANQGSEA. DNA for the CDR3: TGCAGCGTTGAAGGACGGACAAGGGGCGAAGCTTTCTTT. This codes for CSVEGRTRGEAFF.

The chain couples TRBV18 to TRBJ1-5, with TRBD1 matching over 7 bases. The germline V gene encodes CDR1 KGHSH and CDR2 LQKENI. V shed 3 bases, J shed 5 bases, and the junction held 1 base outside the gene matches. The length of the CDR3 is 13 residues. The CDR3 loop is CASSPGQDQPQHF. Here the CDR3 DNA reads TGTGCCAGCTCACCCGGACAGGATCAGCCCCAGCATTTT.

The chain uses TRBV5-1 and TRBJ2-3; no clear D. The CDR3 length is 14 residues. Germline lookup yields CDR1 SGHRS and CDR2 YFSETQ. Trimming removed 1 base from V and 2 bases from J, with 8 bases in between. The CDR3, as DNA: TGCGCCAGCAGCTTGATGGGTTCCACAGATACGCAGTATTTT. Its translation is CASSLMGSTDTQYF.

The gene calls are TRBV2 and TRBJ1-2, with 12 bases fitting TRBD1. Per the germline V gene, CDR1 is SNHLY and CDR2 is FYNNEI. V lost 7 bases to trimming and J lost 8 bases; unmatched junction nucleotides: 14. This CDR3 is 16 amino acids long. The CDR3 nucleotides are TGTGCCAGCACCCGGATTCAGGGACAGGGGGCTAAGGGCTACACCTTC. This codes for CASTRIQGQGAKGYTF.

The J gene is TRBJ2-7, the V gene TRBV4-1; D might be TRBD1 (5 bases). Germline values: CDR1 MGHRA, CDR2 YSYEKL. V lost 5 bases, J lost 2 bases, and 16 bases lay in between. This CDR3 is 15 amino acids long. DNA for the CDR3: TGCGCCAGCAGCGTGTACGACCAGGGAACCTACGAGCAGTACTTC. This encodes CASSVYDQGTYEQYF.

The genes are TRBV30 and TRBJ1-5, with D possibly being TRBD1 (5 bases). The length of the CDR3 is 14 residues. Germline lookup yields CDR1 GTSNPN and CDR2 SVGIG (reference sequence). V was trimmed by 2 bases and J by 0 bases, leaving 8 bases between them. This chain's CDR3 is CAWSKGNSNQPQHF. CDR3 DNA: TGTGCCTGGAGTAAGGGGAATAGCAATCAGCCCCAGCATTTT.

The genes are TRBV5-1 and TRBJ1-1; 7 bases map to TRBD1. With 4 bases clipped from V and 1 base from J, the junction kept 13 bases outside the gene matches. The CDR3 contains 17 residues. The germline V gene encodes CDR1 SGHRS and CDR2 YFSETQ. DNA for the CDR3: TGCGCCAGCAGCCTTGGGTCTGGGACAGCCGCGAACACTGAAGCTTTCTTT. Encoded protein: CASSLGSGTAANTEAFF.

CDR3 amino acids: CATSRDSRRSGNTIYF. CDR3 nucleotide sequence: TGTGCCACCAGCAGGGACAGCCGACGCTCTGGAAACACCATATATTTT. The genes are TRBV15 and TRBJ1-3; tentatively, D is TRBD1 (6 bases). V gave up 3 bases and J gave up 0 bases, with 12 bases separating them. Germline CDR1 is LNHNV and CDR2 is YYDKDF (reference sequence). This CDR3 is 16 amino acids long.

Only one count was recorded for this clone. The chain is built from TRBV9 and TRBJ2-5; TRBD1 matches at 8 bases. V shed 3 bases, J shed 5 bases, and the junction held 6 bases outside the gene matches. The CDR3 sequence is 14 residues long. Germline assignment: CDR1 SGDLS and CDR2 YYNGEE. The CDR3 region is CASSAAGGWETQYF. CDR3 sequence (DNA): TGTGCCAGCAGCGCCGCAGGGGGCTGGGAGACCCAGTACTTC.

The CDR3 nucleotides read TGCGCCAGCAGCTTGGCTAGCGGGGGGTTTTACAATGAGCAGTTCTTC. As protein: CASSLASGGFYNEQFF. The chain combines TRBV5-1 with TRBJ2-1; the match to TRBD2 covers 11 bases. Germline V gene data show CDR1 as SGHRS and CDR2 as YFSETQ. This CDR3 contains 16 residues. V lost 0 bases and J lost 4; bases outside the gene matches: 3.

The rearrangement joins TRBV29-1 to TRBJ2-1; D remains unclear. The CDR3 extends over 10 amino acids. Trimming pared 7 bases from V and 4 bases from J, leaving 5 bases between. In germline, CDR1 is SQVTM, CDR2 ANQGSEA. The CDR3 here is CSGHYNEQFF. The CDR3 DNA sequence: TGCAGCGGGCATTACAATGAGCAGTTCTTC.

This chain uses TRBV7-6 with TRBJ2-5; 7 nucleotides agree with TRBD1. Germline-derived CDR1 and CDR2 are SGHVS and FNYEAQ. The ends lost 1 base at V and 6 bases at J; junction bases unmatched: 2. The CDR3 is 13 residues long. CDR3 coding DNA: TGTGCCAGCAGCTTAGGACAGGGAAAGACCCAGTACTTC. Amino acid sequence: CASSLGQGKTQYF.

The chain has TRBV4-2 and TRBJ1-5, with D perhaps matching TRBD1 (5 bases). The V gene's germline CDR1 is LGHNA and CDR2 YNFKEQ. The CDR3 has 15 amino acids. Trimming shortened V by 0 bases and J by 7 bases, and 13 bases separated the two germline ends. The CDR3 nucleotides read TGTGCCAGCAGCCAAGATTGGGGGTCCCCCCAGCCCCAGCATTTT. Amino acid sequence: CASSQDWGSPQPQHF.

The V and J genes are TRBV6-1 and TRBJ1-2; D unresolved. The CDR3 is 14 residues long. The V end was cut by 7 bases, the J end by 0 bases, with 12 bases between. The germline CDR1 and CDR2 sequences are MNHNS and SASEGT. The CDR3 sequence is CASTPEGTNYGYTF. The CDR3 DNA is TGTGCCAGCACCCCTGAGGGTACTAACTATGGCTACACCTTC.